The 2 T cell receptor beta chains listed next were all sequenced from one sample in a study of T-cell memory formation after mild COVID-19 (dated by TCRdb to the early 2020s). Library preparation used 5' RACE. The sample was run on an Illumina NovaSeq 6000. The public reads were quality trimmed at Q25 with fastp and then assembled into clones with MiXCR by TCRdb, keeping productive beta chains. Identical CDR3 proteins give one entry, which carries the most common genes and DNA. The sample table shows approximately 260,000 distinct CDR3 sequences, and roughly 17% are seen once. The ten largest clones take up roughly 23% of the sample. Sequenced: PBMCs or a T cell subset sorted from them (not recorded which). Source of these receptors: a young man who had mild COVID-19 (a few samples of this study predate the infection). The sample titles of this study are shuffled in the database, so cell type and time point are left out; the donor was told from shared clones.

In its sample, this clonotype was seen a few times. The chain carries TRBV18 and TRBJ2-5; no clear D. The germline V gene has CDR1 KGHSH and CDR2 LQKENI. The CDR3 runs 14 residues. V lost 2 bases and J lost 1, with 8 bases in between. The CDR3 coding sequence is TGTGCCAGCTCACCAAGGTCGGCCCAAGAGACCCAGTACTTC. It is translated as CASSPRSAQETQYF. Combining the CDR3 with reference TRBV18 and TRBJ2-5 gives the whole variable domain NAGVMQNPRHLVRRRGQEARLRCSPMKGHSHVYWYRQLPEEGLKFMVYLQKENIIDESGMPKERFSAEFPKEGPSILRIQQVVRGDSAAYFCASSPRSAQETQYFGPGTRLLVL.

This clonotype was detected a few times. This chain uses TRBV28 with TRBJ2-5; 8 bases align to TRBD2. Germline-derived CDR1 and CDR2 are MDHEN and SYDVKM. The CDR3 has 13 residues. V was clipped by 7 bases and J by 4 bases; unmatched bases: 5. The CDR3 DNA reads TGTGCCAGCACCGGGGGGGCCCCAGAGACCCAGTACTTC. Protein sequence: CASTGGAPETQYF. The whole variable domain, remainder taken from reference TRBV28 and TRBJ2-5, is DVKVTQSSRYLVKRTGEKVFLECVQDMDHENMFWYRQDPGLGLRLIYFSYDVKMKEKGDIPEGYSVSREKKERFSLILESASTNQTSMYLCASTGGAPETQYFGPGTRLLVL.